The 18 T cell receptor beta chains below come from one sample, sequenced in a study of blood T cell repertoires in COVID-19. The method was immunoSEQ multiplex PCR; TCRdb's version includes in-frame clones alone and lacks a portion of them. The sample carries approximately 250,000 clones, under 90% recorded once. The material sequenced was PBMCs or T cells enriched from blood (not recorded which). These receptors all come from a man younger than 45 with acute COVID-19.

The rearrangement joins TRBV7-2 to TRBJ1-5; unclear D gene. The CDR3 has 14 amino acids. V was pared by 4 bases and J by 1 base, with 8 bases between. Germline V gene data show CDR1 as SGHTA and CDR2 as FQGNSA. In nucleotides, the CDR3 is TGTGCCAGCAGCTGGCGGGGAAGCAATCAGCCCCAGCATTTT. Translation: CASSWRGSNQPQHF.

The rearrangement joins TRBV4-1 to TRBJ1-2, with TRBD1 identical over 9 bases. CDR3 size: 18 residues. Germline V lookup: CDR1 MGHRA, CDR2 YSYEKL. V trimming: 5 bases; J trimming: 4 bases; junction bases outside the gene matches: 17. CDR3 in DNA: TGCGCCAGCAGCGAGAAGGGGATGGGGACAGGGTATTTCTATGGCTACACCTTC. Translating gives CASSEKGMGTGYFYGYTF.

The rearrangement links TRBV7-6 to TRBJ1-3; D is unclear. Trimming pared 1 base from V and 1 base from J, leaving 23 bases between. The CDR3 extends over 20 amino acids. From germline, CDR1 is SGHVS and CDR2 FNYEAQ. The CDR3 DNA reads TGTGCCAGCAGCTTAGACCCCCCAGCCGCGGCATTTTATTCTGGAAACACCATATATTTT. It translates to CASSLDPPAAAFYSGNTIYF.

This clone was seen only a few times. The sample contains more than one DNA sequence encoding this CDR3. The V call is TRBV3-1 (or the pseudogene TRBV3-2), the J call TRBJ1-1, with D hard to call. This CDR3 contains 11 residues. Trimming took off 4 bases at V and 4 bases at J, with 4 bases between the two ends. Germline lookup yields CDR1 LGHDT and CDR2 YNNKEL (reference sequence). CDR3 amino acids: CASSRGTEAFF. In nucleotides, the CDR3 is TGTGCCAGCAGCCGCGGCACTGAAGCTTTCTTT.

V is TRBV19 and J is TRBJ2-1, with 12 bases lining up with TRBD2. This CDR3 is 16 amino acids long. V trimming: 3 bases; J trimming: 2 bases; junction bases outside the gene matches: 2. Germline V CDR1 and CDR2: LNHDA, SQIVND (reference sequence). CDR3 sequence (DNA): TGTGCCAGTAGTATCGGACTAGCGGGGCCCTACAATGAGCAGTTCTTC. Protein: CASSIGLAGPYNEQFF.

This clone was detected once. The gene calls are TRBV4-3 and TRBJ1-6, with TRBD1 identical over 7 bases. V shed 0 bases, J shed 9 bases, and the junction held 5 bases outside the gene matches. The CDR3 covers 15 residues. Germline CDR1 and CDR2: LGHNA and YSLEER. CDR3 in amino acids: CASSQEEGASSPLHF. The CDR3 bases are TGCGCCAGCAGCCAAGAAGAGGGGGCAAGTTCACCCCTCCACTTT.

Many counts were recorded for this clone. The chain employs TRBV29-1 and TRBJ1-2; D is unclear. The germline gives CDR1 SQVTM, CDR2 ANQGSEA. Trimming took 8 bases from V and 8 from J, leaving 18 bases between them. This CDR3 spans 12 amino acids. The CDR3 DNA reads as TGCAGCTCCTTAGAGGGCCTCGGGGGCTACACCTTC. This encodes CSSLEGLGGYTF.

This clone was recorded a few times. The V call is TRBV6-5, the J call TRBJ1-3; no firm D call. Germline CDR1 MNHEY, CDR2 SVGAGI. The length of the CDR3 is 14 residues. V was clipped by 6 bases and J by 1 base, with 10 bases between them. The CDR3, as DNA: TGTGCCAGCAGCCATCAGAGGTCTGGAAACACCATATATTTT. This encodes CASSHQRSGNTIYF.

The chain uses TRBV28 and TRBJ1-1; D is undetermined. Per germline, CDR1 MDHEN and CDR2 SYDVKM. The CDR3 loop spans 14 amino acids. V shed 4 bases and J shed 11 bases, with 20 bases lying between them. The CDR3 is CASSSSGEGFMAFF. The CDR3 bases are TGTGCCAGCAGTTCATCCGGGGAGGGTTTTATGGCTTTCTTT.

As concerns this clone: At one end, the junction sequence differs from germline, possibly due to a read error. This rearrangement joins TRBV5-1 to TRBJ1-2; TRBD1 agrees at 9 bases. This CDR3 is 13 amino acids long. CDR1 is SGHRS, CDR2 YFSETQ, per germline. CDR3 coding DNA: TGTGCCAGTAGGACAGGGGCTGATTTAGGCTACACCTTC. Translating it yields CASRTGADLGYTF.

Details on this clone: Other DNA sequences in this specimen translate into the identical CDR3. The V gene is TRBV5-4, the J gene TRBJ2-2; a weak D match, TRBD1 (5 bases). This CDR3 comprises 15 residues. V lost 2 bases and J 2 bases, leaving 10 bases between the germline ends. Germline V gene data show CDR1 as SGHNT and CDR2 as YYREEE (reference sequence). The CDR3 sequence is CASSFQGQNTGELFF. The CDR3 nucleotides read TGTGCCAGCAGCTTCCAGGGCCAAAACACCGGGGAGCTGTTTTTT.

The rearrangement joins TRBV15 to TRBJ2-1; perhaps TRBD1 as D (5 bases). The CDR3 runs to 14 residues. Germline loops: CDR1 LNHNV, CDR2 YYDKDF (reference sequence). V lost 0 bases to trimming and J lost 7 bases, with 10 bases between them. DNA of the CDR3: TGTGCCACCAGCAGAGATCAACAGGTAAATGAGCAGTTCTTC. Translation gives CATSRDQQVNEQFF.

The DNA for the CDR3 is TGTGCCAGTAGTATAGCTCTGGGGAGTGATTCACCCCTCCACTTT. This translates into CASSIALGSDSPLHF. The chain has TRBV19 and TRBJ1-6, with D uncertain. The CDR3 loop spans 15 amino acids. The V gene's germline CDR1 is LNHDA and CDR2 SQIVND (reference sequence). V lost 1 base and J lost 8, with 12 bases in between.

This clone was detected a few times. Other DNA sequences of this sample code for an identical CDR3. This chain joins TRBV7-9 and TRBJ2-1, with a possible D match to TRBD2 (6 bases). The CDR3 covers 13 residues. V was cut by 0 bases and J by 7 bases, with 7 bases left in between. The germline gives CDR1 SEHNR, CDR2 FQNEAQ (reference sequence). In DNA form, the CDR3 reads TGTGCCAGCAGCTTAGCAGGAGGGAATGAGCAGTTCTTC. Its translation is CASSLAGGNEQFF.

This chain joins TRBV19 and TRBJ1-2; tentatively, D is TRBD1 (5 bases). The CDR3 loop spans 13 amino acids. The ends were cut back, 8 bases at V and 5 bases at J, with 15 bases in the middle. CDR1 is LNHDA and CDR2 is SQIVND in the germline V gene (reference sequence). The CDR3 DNA is TGTGCCAGTTACGACAGACTCTTATATGGCTACACCTTC. Its protein product is CASYDRLLYGYTF.

V usage is TRBV5-4 and J usage is TRBJ1-2; D gene ambiguous. Germline V gene sequence: CDR1 SGHNT, CDR2 YYREEE (reference sequence). V lost 9 bases and J lost 8, with 17 bases in between. This CDR3 spans 12 amino acids. The CDR3 sequence is CATEQSPSGYTF. The CDR3 region has the DNA TGTGCCACCGAACAATCTCCATCCGGCTACACCTTC.

The V call is TRBV27, the J call TRBJ2-2; 16 positions agree with TRBD2. The V segment lost 5 bases and the J segment 2 bases; nucleotides outside the gene matches: 5. CDR1 is MNHEY, CDR2 SMNVEV, per germline (reference sequence). The CDR3 sequence is 18 residues long. For the CDR3, the DNA is TGTGCCAGCAGTCCCGGGACTAGCGGGAGGGCTAACACCGGGGAGCTGTTTTTT. Translating it yields CASSPGTSGRANTGELFF.

Concerning this clone itself: A junction boundary mismatches the germline segment, possibly from a read error. This sequence joins TRBV5-1 and TRBJ1-1; D remains ambiguous. CDR1 is SGHRS, CDR2 YFSETQ, per germline. This CDR3 spans 14 amino acids. CDR3 in amino acids: CASSLSSPDTEAFF. The CDR3 nucleotides read TGTGCCAGCAGCTTGTCGTCGCCAGACACTGAAGCTTTCTTT.